Below, 6 T cell receptor beta chains from the same sample are listed, as sequenced in a study of shared clonotypes between healthy human individuals. TCRdb keeps only in-frame clones here, not all; method: immunoSEQ multiplex PCR. The profile shows more than 1 million clones, approximately 80% of them singletons. The sequenced material came from memory CD4+ T cells from PBMCs. Sample subset: CD45RA-negative fraction. Receptor source: a young man in good health. Some clones in this sample may be carry-over from other donors' samples.

V gene TRBV14 combines with J gene TRBJ2-2, with TRBD1 as a possible D gene (5 bases). This CDR3 region has 14 residues. Germline V gene data show CDR1 as SGHDN and CDR2 as FVKESK. Trimming left V 5 bases short and J 8 bases short, with 15 bases between. CDR3 nucleotides: TGTGCCAGCAGCTGGGGCACGGTACAGGGGGAGCTGTTTTTT. It is translated as CASSWGTVQGELFF.

This clone was seen more than once but under ten times. This chain connects TRBV6-5 to TRBJ1-2; maybe TRBD1 (6 bases). V lost 6 bases and J 5 bases, leaving 7 bases between the germline ends. Germline loops: CDR1 MNHEY, CDR2 SVGAGI. The CDR3 runs 11 residues. The CDR3 coding sequence is TGTGCCAGCAGCACAGGGTATGGCTACACCTTC. This sequence encodes CASSTGYGYTF.

The genes are TRBV18 and TRBJ1-2, with D possibly TRBD1 on 6 matching bases. V was shortened by 4 bases and J by 0 bases, with 9 bases between the two germline ends. The CDR3 extends over 14 amino acids. Germline CDR1 is KGHSH and CDR2 is LQKENI. The CDR3 reads CASSRGQTNYGYTF. The CDR3 nucleotides read TGTGCCAGCTCACGGGGACAAACTAACTATGGCTACACCTTC.

The V and J genes are TRBV27 and TRBJ2-3; TRBD2 agrees at 8 bases. The CDR3 extends over 17 amino acids. Trimming at V came to 5 bases and at J to 4 bases, leaving 14 bases not matched to a gene. The germline gives CDR1 MNHEY, CDR2 SMNVEV (reference sequence). The CDR3 DNA sequence: TGTGCCAGCAGTATAATTAGCGGGATGGGTAATGCAGATACGCAGTATTTT. Its translation: CASSIISGMGNADTQYF.

This rearrangement joins TRBV20-1 to TRBJ2-7, with D possibly TRBD2 on 5 matching bases. This CDR3 has 11 residues. V was shortened by 6 bases and J by 6 bases, with 12 bases between the two germline ends. Germline CDR1 reads DFQATT; CDR2 reads SNEGSKA (reference sequence). In nucleotides, the CDR3 is TGCAGTGCCCACGGGGTTCGCGAGCAGTACTTC. As protein: CSAHGVREQYF.

This clone was observed a few times. The chain combines TRBV2 with TRBJ2-1; TRBD2 might be the D (6 bases). CDR3 length: 15 amino acids. Germline values: CDR1 SNHLY, CDR2 FYNNEI. Trimming removed 7 bases from V and 5 bases from J, with 18 bases in between. CDR3 DNA: TGTGCCAGCAATAAGGAGGGTGGACCTGACAATGAGCAGTTCTTC. Translation: CASNKEGGPDNEQFF.